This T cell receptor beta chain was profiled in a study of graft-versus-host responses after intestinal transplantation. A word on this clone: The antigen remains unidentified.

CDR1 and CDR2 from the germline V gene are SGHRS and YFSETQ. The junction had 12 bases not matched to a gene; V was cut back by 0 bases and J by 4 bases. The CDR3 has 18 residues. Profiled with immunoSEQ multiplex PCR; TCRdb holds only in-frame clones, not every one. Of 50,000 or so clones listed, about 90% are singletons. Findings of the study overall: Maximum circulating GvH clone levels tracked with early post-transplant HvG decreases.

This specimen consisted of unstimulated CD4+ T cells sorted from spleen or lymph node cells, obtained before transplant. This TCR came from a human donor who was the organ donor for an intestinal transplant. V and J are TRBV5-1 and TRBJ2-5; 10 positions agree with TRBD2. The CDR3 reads CASSLAPLAGEWGETQYF. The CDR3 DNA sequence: TGCGCCAGCAGCTTGGCCCCTCTAGCGGGAGAGTGGGGAGAGACCCAGTACTTC.